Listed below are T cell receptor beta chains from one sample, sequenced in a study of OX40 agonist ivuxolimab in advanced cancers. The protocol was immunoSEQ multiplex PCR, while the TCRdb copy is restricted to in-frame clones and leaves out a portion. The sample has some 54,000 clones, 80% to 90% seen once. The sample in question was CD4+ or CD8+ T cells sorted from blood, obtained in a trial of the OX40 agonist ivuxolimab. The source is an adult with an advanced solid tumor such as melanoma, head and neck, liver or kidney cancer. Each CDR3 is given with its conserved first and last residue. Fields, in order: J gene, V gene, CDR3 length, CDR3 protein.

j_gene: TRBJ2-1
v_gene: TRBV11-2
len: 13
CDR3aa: CASSLGGGNEQFF

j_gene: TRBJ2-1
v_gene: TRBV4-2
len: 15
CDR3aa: CASSGSSGGADEQFF

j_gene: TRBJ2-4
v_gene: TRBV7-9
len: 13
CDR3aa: CSGANIAKNIQYF

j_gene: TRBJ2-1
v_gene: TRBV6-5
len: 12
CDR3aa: CASSYSTNEQFF

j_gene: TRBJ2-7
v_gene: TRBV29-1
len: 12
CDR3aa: CSVEKGEHEQYF

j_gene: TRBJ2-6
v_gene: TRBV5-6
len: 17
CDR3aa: CASSLPGMGSGANVLTF

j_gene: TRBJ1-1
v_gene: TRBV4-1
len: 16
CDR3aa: CASSRSIKDFGAEAFF

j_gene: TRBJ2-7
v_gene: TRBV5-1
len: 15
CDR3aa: CASSLPPTQRYEQYF

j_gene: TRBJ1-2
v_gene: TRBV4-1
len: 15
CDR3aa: CASSQVETGNYGYTF

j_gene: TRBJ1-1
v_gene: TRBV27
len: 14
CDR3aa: CASSLEGPNTEAFF

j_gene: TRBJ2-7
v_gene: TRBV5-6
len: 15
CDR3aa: CASSLGDAGRYEQYF

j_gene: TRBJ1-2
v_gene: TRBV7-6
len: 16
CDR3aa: CASSLGAGQGSLGYTF

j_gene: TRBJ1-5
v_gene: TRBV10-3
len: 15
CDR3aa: CAISTGAGGNQPQHF

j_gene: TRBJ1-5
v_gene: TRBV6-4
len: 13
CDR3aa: CASSDGVNQPQHF

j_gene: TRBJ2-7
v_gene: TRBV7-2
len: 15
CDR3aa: CASSFVSGPTYEQYF

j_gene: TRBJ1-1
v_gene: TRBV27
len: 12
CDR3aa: CASRGDFLEAFF